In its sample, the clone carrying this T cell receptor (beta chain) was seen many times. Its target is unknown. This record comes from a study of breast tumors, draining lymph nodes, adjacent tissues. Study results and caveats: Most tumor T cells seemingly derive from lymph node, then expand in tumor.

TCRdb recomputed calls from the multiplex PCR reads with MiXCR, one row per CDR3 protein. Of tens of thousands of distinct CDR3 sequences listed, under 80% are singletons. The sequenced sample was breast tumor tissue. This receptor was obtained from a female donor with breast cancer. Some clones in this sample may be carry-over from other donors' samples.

CDR3 coding DNA: TGCGCCAGCAGCTTGGGGGACAGGGGGACAAACGAGCAGTTCTTC. Translation gives CASSLGDRGTNEQFF. V is TRBV5-1 and J is TRBJ2-1; the match to TRBD1 covers 11 bases. The trim removed 0 bases at V and 10 bases at J, leaving 6 bases unmatched. This CDR3 region has 15 residues. Germline lookup yields CDR1 SGHRS and CDR2 YFSETQ. Variable domain in full (rest from reference TRBV5-1 and TRBJ2-1): KAGVTQTPRYLIKTRGQQVTLSCSPISGHRSVSWYQQTPGQGLQFLFEYFSETQRNKGNFPGRFSGRQFSNSRSEMNVSTLELGDSALYLCASSLGDRGTNEQFFGPGTRLTVL.